This TCR beta chain derives from a study of regulatory T cells in long-lasting Graves disease. For the study at large: Graves' cases, newly diagnosed, had used antithyroid drugs under 3 months.

Documented time point: newly diagnosed GD, antithyroid drugs for less than 3 months. Following extraction of RNA from PBMCs, that RNA was used to make the TCR library. Findings of the study overall: Patients whose Graves' disease persisted exhibited lower TCR diversity than those newly diagnosed.

As to this clonotype: Its target is not known. A read error may be the cause here, since a much bigger clone is one base away.

HTBI primers from iRepertoire and Arm-PCR of CDR3 regions yielded the TCR beta libraries. Authors' methods: Sample data revealed fewer than 70 TRBV and about 15 TRBJ segments. TCRdb called the multiplex PCR reads again in MiXCR, with one record for every CDR3 protein. TCRdb's processing, not the authors' own work, is the source of the V and J calls. The top ten clones hold around 18% of a sample with just over 600,000 distinct CDR3 sequences, about 16% of them seen once. Looked up from germline, CDR1 is MNHEY and CDR2 is SVGAGI. CDR3 length: 14 residues. This sample also belongs to another study, concerning T cells in Graves' hyperthyroidism and ophthalmopathy. That source reports: Stability of Graves' hyperthyroidism was defined as absent ophthalmopathy progression within 18 months.

The sequence came from a woman in her twenties or thirties with Graves disease. The chain recombines TRBV6-5 with TRBJ2-5; TRBD2 aligns across 10 bases. Sequencing used peripheral blood mononuclear cells (PBMCs), obtained at new diagnosis, from a patient treated with antithyroid drugs. The CDR3 sequence: CASSYVAGGEAQYF. CDR3 bases: TGTGCCAGCAGTTACGTAGCGGGAGGAGAGGCCCAGTACTTC.